This T cell receptor beta chain emerged from a study of blood T cell repertoires in COVID-19. Study overall: COVID-19 samples collected from the United States, Italy and Spain covered acute and convalescent phases.

One Seattle source followed patients from active infection through their disease course. As originally analysed: Cell counts per sample came from amplifying reference gene primers. Clones were sequenced by immunoSEQ multiplex PCR, and TCRdb holds only the in-frame ones, with some missing. The V and J calls and clone size come from that table; D and trimming were worked out from the DNA. The sample shows 450,000 or so clones, 70% to 90% of them seen only once. The receptor's source is a woman aged 40-49 years with COVID-19, enrolled during active disease. The sequencing sample was made of peripheral blood.

DNA for the CDR3: TGTGCCAGCCGACAGACTAGTTACGCGTACGAGCAGTACTTC. Amino acids: CASRQTSYAYEQYF. The genes are TRBV19 and TRBJ2-7, with a possible D match to TRBD2 (6 bases). Deletions cut 9 bases from V and 4 bases from J, with 19 bases between. The germline V gene encodes CDR1 LNHDA and CDR2 SQIVND (reference sequence). The length of the CDR3 is 14 residues.